This TCR beta chain was captured by sequencing in a study of OX40 agonist ivuxolimab in advanced cancers. Study information: Hepatocellular carcinoma, melanoma, renal cell or head and neck cancer affected the dose-escalation patients.

In germline, CDR1 is SNHLY, CDR2 FYNNEI. The CDR3 consists of 13 residues. Trimming removed 8 bases from V and 3 bases from J; junction bases left unmatched: 5. Points on this clone: What it binds is not known.

The study's findings and limits: On average, CD8+ T cells showed a greater number of expanded clones than CD4+. The study observed clonal expansion of CD4+ and CD8+ blood T cells by week 6 at 0.1 to 3.0 mg/kg.

With baseline, cycle 4 day 1, and cycle 7 day 1 as timepoints, blood was sampled. Generated by immunoSEQ multiplex PCR, the TCRdb table keeps only in-frame clones and is missing some. The top ten hold about 1.1% of the sample, which has approximately 69,000 clones, around 83% seen once. This TCR was sampled from an adult with an advanced solid tumor such as melanoma, head and neck, liver or kidney cancer. The J gene is TRBJ2-7, the V gene TRBV2; TRBD1 matches 9 bases. Source: CD4+ or CD8+ T cells sorted from blood, taken in a trial of the OX40 agonist ivuxolimab. The DNA of the CDR3 is TGTGCCAGCTCGACAGGGGGTGGCTACGAGCAGTACTTC. Encoded protein: CASSTGGGYEQYF. The whole variable domain, filled in from reference TRBV2 and TRBJ2-7, reads EPEVTQTPSHQVTQMGQEVILRCVPISNHLYFYWYRQILGQKVEFLVSFYNNEISEKSEIFDDQFSVERPDGSNFTLKIRSTKLEDSAMYFCASSTGGGYEQYFGPGTRLTVT.